A single sample gave rise to the 3 T cell receptor beta chains below, sequenced in a study of blood T cell repertoires in COVID-19. Some clones are missing from TCRdb's copy, which holds only in-frame ones; the method was immunoSEQ multiplex PCR. The table has roughly 280,000 clones, roughly 85% seen once. Sequencing input: peripheral blood. The receptors shown here come from a woman aged 70-85 years with acute or convalescent COVID-19.

This sequence joins TRBV5-5 and TRBJ2-7; TRBD1 matches at 9 bases. The CDR3 contains 16 residues. Germline assignment: CDR1 SGHKS and CDR2 YYEKEE (reference sequence). V gave up 5 bases and J gave up 0 bases; unmatched junction bases: 9. CDR3 amino acids: CASRPTGQGLSYEQYF. The CDR3 DNA sequence: TGTGCCAGCAGGCCTACGGGACAGGGTCTCTCCTACGAGCAGTACTTC.

This rearrangement joins TRBV7-9 to TRBJ1-2, with 7 bases lining up with TRBD1. There are 19 residues in the CDR3. Germline CDR1 is SEHNR and CDR2 is FQNEAQ (reference sequence). V trimming: 0 bases; J trimming: 3 bases; junction bases outside the gene matches: 16. The CDR3 coding sequence is TGTGCCAGCAGCTTAGCGGGGACGGGTATGGGACAGAACTACTATGGCTACACCTTC. Translated, it gives CASSLAGTGMGQNYYGYTF.

This clone has a handful of counts. Other DNA sequences in the same sample also yield this CDR3. V gene TRBV10-3 combines with J gene TRBJ2-5; D may be TRBD2 (5 bases). Germline lookup yields CDR1 ENHRY and CDR2 SYGVKD. The V and J ends lost 4 bases and 5 bases respectively, with 5 bases between them. The CDR3 covers 11 residues. The CDR3 DNA sequence: TGTGCCATCAGTGGCGGGGAGACCCAGTACTTC. Translation: CAISGGETQYF.